The present entry profiles one T cell receptor beta chain with its context. As yet, its antigen is unknown. The record originates from a study of siplizumab effects on memory and regulatory T cells. Findings and limits, study-wide: The authors did not confirm suppressive function in proliferating Tregs from siplizumab cultures. Proliferating CD4+ or CD8+ clones, roughly 80-96% of them, lacked an assignable naive or memory phenotype. The authors mapped only a minor fraction of alloreactive clones to unstimulated subsets.

The table came from immunoSEQ multiplex PCR; TCRdb's copy has only in-frame clones and leaves some out. The sample records approximately 100,000 clones, about 93% being singletons. Germline CDR1 SGHTA, CDR2 FQGTGA. Trimming pared 6 bases from V and 9 bases from J, leaving 24 bases between. This CDR3 comprises 16 residues. The sequence came from a human donor in good health. The sample was non-Treg CD4+ T cells sorted from blood. The V and J genes are TRBV7-3 and TRBJ2-1; D is perhaps TRBD2 (7 bases). The CDR3 here is CASSTEGGGPLSEQFF. In DNA form, the CDR3 reads TGTGCCAGCAGTACGGAAGGGGGAGGGCCATTAAGTGAGCAGTTCTTC.